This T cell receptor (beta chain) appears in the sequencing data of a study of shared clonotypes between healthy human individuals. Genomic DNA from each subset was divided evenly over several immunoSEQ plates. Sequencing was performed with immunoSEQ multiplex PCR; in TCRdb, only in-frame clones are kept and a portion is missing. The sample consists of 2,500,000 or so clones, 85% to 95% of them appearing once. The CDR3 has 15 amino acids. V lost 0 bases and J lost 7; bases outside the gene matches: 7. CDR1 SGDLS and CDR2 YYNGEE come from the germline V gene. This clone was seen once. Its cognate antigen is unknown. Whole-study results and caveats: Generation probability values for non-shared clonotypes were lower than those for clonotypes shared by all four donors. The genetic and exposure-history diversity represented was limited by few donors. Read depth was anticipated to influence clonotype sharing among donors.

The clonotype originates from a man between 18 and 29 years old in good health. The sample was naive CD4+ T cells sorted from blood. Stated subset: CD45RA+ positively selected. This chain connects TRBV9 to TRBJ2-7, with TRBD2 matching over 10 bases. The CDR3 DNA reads TGTGCCAGCAGCGTAGCAACGGAGCGGGAGGGGGAGCAGTACTTC. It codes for CASSVATEREGEQYF.